These 28 T cell receptor beta chains originate from one sample sequenced in a study of cytomegalovirus exposure and HLA in healthy donors. The PCR was carried out with 60 Vbeta primers and 13 Jbeta primers. Generated by immunoSEQ multiplex PCR, the TCRdb table keeps only in-frame clones and is missing some. Of about 180,000 clones in the sample, about 80% are singletons; the top ten hold approximately 1.5%. Sequencing was carried out using PBMCs. All receptors come from a man aged 35 to 55 in good health and CMV-seronegative.

The chain recombines TRBV28 with TRBJ1-1; unclear D gene. The CDR3 sequence is 15 residues long. The germline V gene has CDR1 MDHEN and CDR2 SYDVKM. Deletions cut 5 bases from V and 1 base from J, with 14 bases between. For the CDR3, the DNA is TGTGCCAGCAGTCCGGCCAGGTTGAGGAACACTGAAGCTTTCTTT. Amino acids: CASSPARLRNTEAFF.

The chain joins TRBV28 to TRBJ2-1, with D tentatively TRBD2 (7 bases). V lost 3 bases and J 3 bases, leaving 15 bases between the germline ends. CDR3 length: 16 amino acids. Germline-derived CDR1 and CDR2 are MDHEN and SYDVKM. The chain's CDR3 is CASSFGLGGLYNEQFF. In DNA, the CDR3 is TGTGCCAGCAGTTTTGGGCTGGGGGGGCTCTACAATGAGCAGTTCTTC.

The chain links TRBV15 to TRBJ2-1; TRBD1 matches 10 bases. Losses at the gene ends were 2 bases for V and 9 bases for J; bases not matched to a gene: 13. The CDR3 totals 17 residues. Per the germline V gene, CDR1 is LNHNV and CDR2 is YYDKDF (reference sequence). CDR3 DNA sequence: TGTGCCACCAGCAGACGACAGGGGGCGAATATAAGAAGTGAGCAGTTCTTC. As protein: CATSRRQGANIRSEQFF.

V is TRBV11-3 and J is TRBJ2-3, with 11 bases fitting TRBD1. This CDR3 contains 15 residues. With 5 bases clipped from V and 3 bases from J, the junction kept 4 bases outside the gene matches. CDR1 is SGHNT, CDR2 YENEEA, per germline. The CDR3, as DNA: TGTGCCAGCAGCCCCGGACAGGGGGCGACAGATACGCAGTATTTT. Translating it yields CASSPGQGATDTQYF.

The chain uses TRBV18 and TRBJ2-1; 9 bases are shared with TRBD1. V dropped 3 bases and J dropped 2; count of bases not matched to a gene: 2. The CDR3 loop spans 15 amino acids. The V gene's germline CDR1 is KGHSH and CDR2 LQKENI. This chain's CDR3 is CASSPGTGPYNEQFF. CDR3 nucleotide sequence: TGTGCCAGCTCACCCGGGACAGGGCCCTACAATGAGCAGTTCTTC.

A single count supports this clone. The chain couples TRBV2 to TRBJ1-5; no clear D. V lost 5 bases and J 4 bases, leaving 9 bases between the germline ends. Germline V gene data show CDR1 as SNHLY and CDR2 as FYNNEI. The CDR3 is 13 amino acids. Here the CDR3 DNA reads TGTGCCAGCAGTTTCGGCGGGAATCAGCCCCAGCATTTT. Translating gives CASSFGGNQPQHF.

This rearrangement joins TRBV6-6 to TRBJ1-3; D uncertain. Germline CDR1 is MNHNY and CDR2 is SVGAGI (reference sequence). Between the trimmed V and J ends, which lost 7 bases and 0 bases, there was a span of 13 bases. The CDR3 totals 15 residues. CDR3: CASTLSTSSGNTIYF. The CDR3 region has the DNA TGTGCCAGCACGCTTTCGACAAGCTCTGGAAACACCATATATTTT.

The rearrangement links TRBV6-4 to TRBJ2-3; 7 bases line up with TRBD2. V lost 2 bases, J lost 3 bases, and 5 bases stayed unmatched. Germline CDR1 is MRHNA and CDR2 is SNTAGT. This CDR3 is 15 amino acids long. CDR3 region: CASSDPSSGTDTQYF. The CDR3 nucleotides are TGTGCCAGCAGTGACCCGTCTAGCGGAACAGATACGCAGTATTTT.

The table lists this clone with a few counts. The chain couples TRBV7-8 to TRBJ1-1; D possibly corresponds to TRBD1 (6 bases). The germline gives CDR1 SGHVS, CDR2 FQNEAQ. The germline V and J ends were trimmed by 0 bases and 3 bases, with 11 bases remaining between them. This CDR3 has 15 residues. The CDR3 protein is CASSLAPGEYTEAFF. As DNA, the CDR3 is TGTGCCAGCAGCTTAGCGCCAGGGGAATACACTGAAGCTTTCTTT.

The rearrangement joins TRBV6-6 to TRBJ2-3, with 7 bases matching TRBD1. Trimming took 6 bases from V and 7 from J; bases not matched to a gene: 13. The CDR3 is 15 residues long. In germline, CDR1 is MNHNY, CDR2 SVGAGI (reference sequence). The CDR3 loop is CASSLFGTVSNTQYF. DNA for the CDR3: TGTGCCAGCAGCCTCTTCGGGACAGTTTCTAATACGCAGTATTTT.

This chain links TRBV28 with TRBJ2-5; TRBD2 aligns across 7 bases. The J segment lost 7 bases and the V segment lost 10 bases, leaving 18 bases of the junction unmatched. Germline V lookup: CDR1 MDHEN, CDR2 SYDVKM. The length of the CDR3 is 15 residues. Here the CDR3 reads CATTWVVSPGGTQYF. The CDR3 DNA sequence: TGTGCCACCACCTGGGTTGTCAGCCCGGGAGGGACCCAGTACTTC.

The rearrangement links TRBV10-2 to TRBJ2-1; TRBD2 aligns across 11 bases. The junction had 11 bases not matched to a gene; V was cut back by 6 bases and J by 7 bases. The CDR3 runs to 16 residues. Germline V gives CDR1 WSHSY, CDR2 SAAADI. CDR3 sequence (DNA): TGCGCCAGCAGAGGGACTAGCGGTAGGGTTGGGAATGAGCAGTTCTTC. The encoded protein is CASRGTSGRVGNEQFF.

This chain joins TRBV10-3 and TRBJ2-7, with D unresolved. The CDR3 spans 14 residues. Germline V gene sequence: CDR1 ENHRY, CDR2 SYGVKD. Between the trimmed V and J ends, which lost 3 bases and 1 base, there was a span of 10 bases. The DNA of the CDR3 is TGTGCCATCAGTGAAGCGACCGCGTCCTACGAGCAGTACTTC. It is translated as CAISEATASYEQYF.

This chain uses TRBV15 with TRBJ1-4; D might be TRBD1 (6 bases). Trimming took off 1 base at V and 8 bases at J, with 14 bases between the two ends. The CDR3 loop spans 15 amino acids. Germline CDR1 LNHNV, CDR2 YYDKDF (reference sequence). The CDR3 DNA is TGTGCCACCAGCAGAGGCCCAACAGGGAACGAAAAACTGTTTTTT. Translation gives CATSRGPTGNEKLFF.

This chain connects TRBV5-1 to TRBJ2-5; 9 nucleotides line up with TRBD1. The CDR3 runs to 14 residues. Germline trimming cut 5 bases from V and 1 base from J; bases unmatched to any gene: 3. Germline loops: CDR1 SGHRS, CDR2 YFSETQ. CDR3 DNA sequence: TGCGCCAGCAGACGGACAGGGGCCCAAGAGACCCAGTACTTC. Protein product: CASRRTGAQETQYF.

This chain connects TRBV21-1 to TRBJ1-2; the D call in the table, TRBD1, was not verified against the DNA. TRBV21-1 is a pseudogene. The CDR3 totals 15 residues. In nucleotides, the CDR3 is TGTGCCAGCGCCCTACTGGGGCAGACTAACTATGGCTACACCTTC. Translating gives CASALLGQTNYGYTF.

This clone was observed a single time. The V gene is TRBV4-3, the J gene TRBJ1-5; the D is unclear. Trimming stripped 1 base from V and 4 bases from J, with 5 bases between. Germline values: CDR1 LGHNA, CDR2 YSLEER. CDR3 length: 13 amino acids. This CDR3 is CASSQGRNQPQHF. The CDR3 nucleotides are TGCGCCAGCAGCCAAGGGAGGAATCAGCCCCAGCATTTT.

This rearrangement joins TRBV7-2 to TRBJ2-7, with D tentatively TRBD1 (6 bases). Germline CDR1 reads SGHTA; CDR2 reads FQGNSA. CDR3 size: 14 residues. The V gene lost 8 bases and the J gene lost 0 bases, with 14 bases spanning the gap. The CDR3 nucleotides read TGTGCCAGCGGTTGGACAGCCTCCTCCTACGAGCAGTACTTC. This sequence encodes CASGWTASSYEQYF.

Comment on this clone: This specimen includes other DNA sequences encoding the same CDR3. J is TRBJ2-5 and V is TRBV7-3; 7 nucleotides agree with TRBD2. Germline CDR1 is SGHTA and CDR2 is FQGTGA. This CDR3 has 14 residues. The junction had 4 bases not matched to a gene; V was cut back by 1 base and J by 5 bases. The CDR3 nucleotides are TGTGCCAGCAGCTTAAGCGGGCGGGGGGAGACCCAGTACTTC. It yields the protein CASSLSGRGETQYF.

The chain combines TRBV5-1 with TRBJ2-2; TRBD1 is a possible D gene (5 bases). CDR1 and CDR2 from the germline V gene are SGHRS and YFSETQ. The V end was cut by 5 bases, the J end by 4 bases, with 15 bases between. This CDR3 is 15 amino acids long. The CDR3 reads CASRLQGELTGELFF. In DNA, the CDR3 is TGCGCCAGCAGGCTTCAGGGCGAACTCACCGGGGAGCTGTTTTTT.

The sample holds one count of this clone. Here the CDR3 reads CASSLVGRTRRETQYF. The CDR3 DNA follows: TGTGCCAGCAGCTTGGTCGGACGGACAAGAAGAGAGACCCAGTACTTC. This rearrangement joins TRBV5-6 to TRBJ2-5; a weak D match, TRBD1 (5 bases). The germline V gene has CDR1 SGHDT and CDR2 YYEEEE. Trimming removed 0 bases from V and 4 bases from J, with 16 bases in between. The CDR3 covers 16 residues.

The chain carries TRBV7-2 and TRBJ1-4; D not resolved. Trimming stripped 1 base from V and 10 bases from J, with 16 bases between. The CDR3 totals 15 residues. Germline loops: CDR1 SGHTA, CDR2 FQGNSA. CDR3: CASSLVQAPSGKLFF. The CDR3 DNA reads as TGTGCCAGCAGCTTAGTTCAGGCCCCGAGTGGAAAACTGTTTTTT.

This rearrangement joins TRBV4-1 to TRBJ2-3; 13 bases line up with TRBD2. CDR3 size: 17 residues. V shed 0 bases, J shed 2 bases, and the junction held 2 bases outside the gene matches. Germline V CDR1 and CDR2: MGHRA, YSYEKL. The CDR3 sequence: CASSQEGLAGITDTQYF. The CDR3, as DNA: TGCGCCAGCAGCCAAGAGGGACTAGCGGGGATCACAGATACGCAGTATTTT.

This clone was seen only once. This sequence joins TRBV4-3 and TRBJ2-1, with 7 bases that match TRBD1. The CDR3 is 13 amino acids. Trimming removed 2 bases from V and 7 bases from J; junction bases left unmatched: 2. Germline values: CDR1 LGHNA, CDR2 YSLEER. The CDR3 spells CASSQLQGNEQFF. CDR3 sequence (DNA): TGCGCCAGCAGCCAACTACAGGGGAATGAGCAGTTCTTC.

The count of this clone is one. The V call is TRBV30, the J call TRBJ1-2, with 10 positions matching TRBD1. Germline V CDR1 and CDR2: GTSNPN, SVGIG (reference sequence). Trimming took 1 base from V and 4 from J; bases not matched to a gene: 15. The CDR3 runs 18 residues. Here the CDR3 reads CAWSATGTGDVRVYGYTF. The CDR3 region has the DNA TGTGCCTGGAGTGCCACCGGGACAGGGGACGTCAGGGTCTATGGCTACACCTTC.

The chain employs TRBV29-1 and TRBJ1-4, with TRBD1 matching 9 bases. Losses at the gene ends were 7 bases for V and 3 bases for J; bases not matched to a gene: 3. Germline-derived CDR1 and CDR2 are SQVTM and ANQGSEA. The length of the CDR3 is 13 residues. In DNA form, the CDR3 reads TGCAGCGCTTACAGGGGGCCTAATGAAAAACTGTTTTTT. It codes for CSAYRGPNEKLFF.

The chain combines TRBV4-3 with TRBJ2-7, with 9 positions matching TRBD1. The CDR3 sequence is 17 residues long. Germline V CDR1 and CDR2: LGHNA, YSLEER. Trimming cost V 1 base and J 5 bases; bases outside gene matches: 12. The CDR3 loop reads CASSQGGTGFIGNEQYF. CDR3 in DNA: TGCGCCAGCAGCCAAGGGGGGACAGGGTTTATCGGGAACGAGCAGTACTTC.

This clone has only one observation. The J gene is TRBJ2-2, the V gene TRBV30, with 8 bases that match TRBD2. This CDR3 region has 14 residues. Looked up from germline, CDR1 is GTSNPN and CDR2 is SVGIG (reference sequence). V dropped 3 bases and J dropped 5; count of bases not matched to a gene: 5. CDR3 in DNA: TGTGCCTGGAGCTGGGCTAGCGGGACCGGGGAGCTGTTTTTT. Encoded protein: CAWSWASGTGELFF.